The clone carrying this TCR beta chain was recorded at least ten times. Its specificity is not known. These data come from a study of CD8+CD57+ T cells in acquired aplastic anemia. Study conclusions and caveats: Controls did not differ significantly from patients in CD8+ Simpson's diversity.

Both TCR beta VDJ combination and CDR3 sequence profiling were carried out. Genomic DNA was the template for this profiling. From the reads, TCRdb called clonotypes with MiXCR, one entry per CDR3 protein. The data contain 90,000 to 120,000 distinct CDR3 sequences, 51% of them singletons. The germline V gene encodes CDR1 SEHNR and CDR2 FQNEAQ (reference sequence). The CDR3 consists of 11 residues. The ends were cut back, 5 bases at V and 4 bases at J, with 3 bases in the middle. The specimen sequenced was sorted CD4+, CD8+, or CD8+CD57+ T cells (not recorded which) from PBMCs. The sequence was collected from a human donor in good health, serving as a control. This chain connects TRBV7-9 to TRBJ1-5; D is ambiguous. CDR3 in DNA: TGTGCCAGCAGCCCAAATCAGCCCCAGCATTTT. This gives the protein CASSPNQPQHF.